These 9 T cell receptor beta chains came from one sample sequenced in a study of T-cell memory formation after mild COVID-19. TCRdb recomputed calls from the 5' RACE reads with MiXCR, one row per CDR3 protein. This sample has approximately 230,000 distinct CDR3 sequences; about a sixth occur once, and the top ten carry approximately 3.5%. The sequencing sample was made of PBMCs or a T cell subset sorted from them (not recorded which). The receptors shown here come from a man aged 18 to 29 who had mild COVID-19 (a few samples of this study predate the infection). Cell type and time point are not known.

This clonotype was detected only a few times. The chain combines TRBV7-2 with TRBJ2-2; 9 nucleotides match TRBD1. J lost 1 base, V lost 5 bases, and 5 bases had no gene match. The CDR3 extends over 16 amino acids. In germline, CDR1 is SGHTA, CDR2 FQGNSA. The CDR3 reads CASSRPDRGNTGELFF. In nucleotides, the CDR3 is TGTGCCAGCAGCCGACCGGACAGGGGGAACACCGGGGAGCTGTTTTTT.

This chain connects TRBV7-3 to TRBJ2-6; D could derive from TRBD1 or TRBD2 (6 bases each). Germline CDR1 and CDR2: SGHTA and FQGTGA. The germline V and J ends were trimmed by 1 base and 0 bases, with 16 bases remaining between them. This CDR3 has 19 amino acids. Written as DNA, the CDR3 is TGTGCCAGCAGCTTAAGGTCGGGGGCTCCGAGCTCTGGGGCCAACGTCCTGACTTTC. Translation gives CASSLRSGAPSSGANVLTF.

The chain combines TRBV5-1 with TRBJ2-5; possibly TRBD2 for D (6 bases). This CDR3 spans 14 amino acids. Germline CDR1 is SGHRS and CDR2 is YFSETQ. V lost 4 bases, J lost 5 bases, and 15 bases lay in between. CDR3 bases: TGCGCCAGCAGCCACACCTCCCGGGGGGAGACCCAGTACTTC. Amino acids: CASSHTSRGETQYF.

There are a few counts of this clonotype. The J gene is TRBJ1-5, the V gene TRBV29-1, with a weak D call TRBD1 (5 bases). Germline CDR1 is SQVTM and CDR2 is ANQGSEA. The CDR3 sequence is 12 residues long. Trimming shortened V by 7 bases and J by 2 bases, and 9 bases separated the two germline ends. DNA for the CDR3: TGCAGCGCGGGGGGTGGCAATCAGCCCCAGCATTTT. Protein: CSAGGGNQPQHF.

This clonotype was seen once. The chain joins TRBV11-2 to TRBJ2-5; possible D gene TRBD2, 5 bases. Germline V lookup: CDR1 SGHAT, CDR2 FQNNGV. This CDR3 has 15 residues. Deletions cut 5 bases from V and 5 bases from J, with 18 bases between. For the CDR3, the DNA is TGTGCCAGCAGCCTCTTCGGGGTATGGGGTGAGACCCAGTACTTC. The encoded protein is CASSLFGVWGETQYF.

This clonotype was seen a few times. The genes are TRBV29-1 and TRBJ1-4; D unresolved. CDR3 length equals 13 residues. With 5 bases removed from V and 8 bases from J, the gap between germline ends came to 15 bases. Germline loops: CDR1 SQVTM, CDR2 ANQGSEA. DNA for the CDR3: TGCAGCGTTCTAGGGTTTAAGGGCGAAAAACTGTTTTTT. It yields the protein CSVLGFKGEKLFF.

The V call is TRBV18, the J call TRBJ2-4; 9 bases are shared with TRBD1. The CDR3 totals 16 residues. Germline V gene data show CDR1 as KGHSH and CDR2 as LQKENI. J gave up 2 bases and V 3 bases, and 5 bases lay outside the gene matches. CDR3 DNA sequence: TGTGCCAGCTCACCGGGGACAGGGATCACCAAAAACATTCAGTACTTC. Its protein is CASSPGTGITKNIQYF.

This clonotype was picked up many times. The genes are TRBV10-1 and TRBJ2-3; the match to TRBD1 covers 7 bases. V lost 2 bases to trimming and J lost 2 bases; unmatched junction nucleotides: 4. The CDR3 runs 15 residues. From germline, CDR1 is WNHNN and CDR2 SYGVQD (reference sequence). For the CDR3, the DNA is TGCGCCAGCAGTGAGGACAGGGCGTCCACAGATACGCAGTATTTT. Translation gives CASSEDRASTDTQYF.

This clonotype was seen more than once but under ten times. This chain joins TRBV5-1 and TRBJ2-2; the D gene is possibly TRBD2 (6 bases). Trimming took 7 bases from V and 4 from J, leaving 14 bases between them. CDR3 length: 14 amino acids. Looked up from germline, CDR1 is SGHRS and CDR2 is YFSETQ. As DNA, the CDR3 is TGCGCCAGCTCTATACGGGGGTTCACCGGGGAGCTGTTTTTT. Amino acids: CASSIRGFTGELFF.